The sequence of this T cell receptor (beta chain) was determined in a study of blood T cell repertoires in COVID-19. Looking at the study overall: COVID-19 samples from acute and convalescent phases originated in the United States, Italy and Spain.

Enrolment of Seattle patients took place during active infection, and they were followed longitudinally. The CDR3 extends over 16 amino acids. Germline assignment: CDR1 SGHRS and CDR2 YFSETQ. The trim removed 3 bases at V and 2 bases at J, leaving 8 bases unmatched. Original methodology: The authors estimated nucleated cell counts from reference gene primer amplification. The protocol was immunoSEQ multiplex PCR, while the TCRdb copy is restricted to in-frame clones and leaves out a portion. V, J and clone size are taken as reported in that table, and D and trimming were inferred from the DNA itself. The table includes 350,000 to 400,000 clones, approximately 86% detected once.

V is TRBV5-1 and J is TRBJ2-5; 9 bases align to TRBD1. The TCR comes from a woman aged 60 to 75 with COVID-19, enrolled during active disease. The specimen was peripheral blood. The CDR3 protein is CASSSLRTGAQETQYF. CDR3 nucleotides: TGCGCCAGCAGCTCTCTCCGGACAGGGGCGCAAGAGACCCAGTACTTC.